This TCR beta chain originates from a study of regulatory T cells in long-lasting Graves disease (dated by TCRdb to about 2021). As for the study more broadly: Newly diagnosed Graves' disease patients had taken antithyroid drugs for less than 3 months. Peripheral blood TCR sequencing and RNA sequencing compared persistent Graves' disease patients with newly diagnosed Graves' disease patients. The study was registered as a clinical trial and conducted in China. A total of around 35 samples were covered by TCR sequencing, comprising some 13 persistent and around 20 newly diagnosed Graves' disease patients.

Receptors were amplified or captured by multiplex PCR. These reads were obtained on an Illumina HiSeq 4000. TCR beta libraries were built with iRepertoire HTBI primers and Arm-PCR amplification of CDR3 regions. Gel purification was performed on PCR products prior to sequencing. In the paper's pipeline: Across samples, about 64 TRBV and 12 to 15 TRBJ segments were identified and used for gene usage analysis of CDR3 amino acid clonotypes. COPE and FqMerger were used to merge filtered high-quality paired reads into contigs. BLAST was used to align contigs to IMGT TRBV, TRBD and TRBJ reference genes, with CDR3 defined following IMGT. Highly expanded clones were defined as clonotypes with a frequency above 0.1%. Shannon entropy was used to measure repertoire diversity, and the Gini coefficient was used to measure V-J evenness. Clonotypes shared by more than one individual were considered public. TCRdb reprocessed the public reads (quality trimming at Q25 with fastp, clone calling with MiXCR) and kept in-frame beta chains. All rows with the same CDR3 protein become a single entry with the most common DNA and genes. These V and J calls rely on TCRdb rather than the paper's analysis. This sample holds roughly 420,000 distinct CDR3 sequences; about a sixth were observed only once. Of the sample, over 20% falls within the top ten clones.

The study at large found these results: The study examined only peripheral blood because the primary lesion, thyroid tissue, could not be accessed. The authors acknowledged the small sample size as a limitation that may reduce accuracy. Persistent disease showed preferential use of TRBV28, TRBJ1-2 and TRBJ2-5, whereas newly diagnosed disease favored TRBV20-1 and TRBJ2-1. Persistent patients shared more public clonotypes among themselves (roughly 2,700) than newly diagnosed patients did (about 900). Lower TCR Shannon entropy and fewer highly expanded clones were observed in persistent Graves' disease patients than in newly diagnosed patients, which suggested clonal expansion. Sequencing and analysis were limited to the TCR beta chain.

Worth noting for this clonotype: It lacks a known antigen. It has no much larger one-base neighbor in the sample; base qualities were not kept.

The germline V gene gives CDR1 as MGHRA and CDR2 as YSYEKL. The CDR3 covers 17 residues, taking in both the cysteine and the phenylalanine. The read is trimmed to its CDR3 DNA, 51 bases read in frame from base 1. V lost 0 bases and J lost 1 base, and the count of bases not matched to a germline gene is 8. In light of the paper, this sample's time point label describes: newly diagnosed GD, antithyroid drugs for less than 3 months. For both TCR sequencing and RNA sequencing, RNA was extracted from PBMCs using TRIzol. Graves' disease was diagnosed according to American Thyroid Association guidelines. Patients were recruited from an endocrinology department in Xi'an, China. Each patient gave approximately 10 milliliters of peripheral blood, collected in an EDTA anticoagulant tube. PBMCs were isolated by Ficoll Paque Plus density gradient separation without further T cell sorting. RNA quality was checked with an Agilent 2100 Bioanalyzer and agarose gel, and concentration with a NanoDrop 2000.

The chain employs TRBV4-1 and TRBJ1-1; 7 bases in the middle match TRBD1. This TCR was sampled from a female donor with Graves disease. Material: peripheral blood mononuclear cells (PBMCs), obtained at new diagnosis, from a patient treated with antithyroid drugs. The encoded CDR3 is CASSQEGGGRSNTEAFF. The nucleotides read TGCGCCAGCAGCCAAGAAGGGGGCGGCAGATCGAACACTGAAGCTTTCTTT.